Following are 8 T cell receptor beta chains from one sample sequenced in a study of T-cell reconstitution after alpha-beta-depleted transplantation in children. As it was prepared, the TCRbeta library received unique molecular identifiers. One entry per CDR3 protein, called by TCRdb with MiXCR from the PCR reads. Among a few hundred thousand distinct CDR3 sequences listed, 43% were seen once. Specimen: PBMCs, collected before TCRalphabeta/CD19-depleted stem cell transplant. These receptors were collected from a girl aged 2 to 9 with aplastic anemia, due to receive a stem cell transplant.

Ten or more counts support this clonotype. The chain links TRBV20-1 to TRBJ2-5; D is perhaps TRBD1 (5 bases). CDR1 and CDR2 (germline): DFQATT, SNEGSKA (reference sequence). Trimming took off 4 bases at V and 1 base at J, with 7 bases between the two ends. This CDR3 has 12 residues. The CDR3 spells CSANQGQETQYF. DNA of the CDR3: TGCAGTGCTAATCAGGGCCAAGAGACCCAGTACTTC.

This clonotype was seen a few times. The J gene is TRBJ2-7, the V gene TRBV20-1, with D possibly matching TRBD2 (5 bases). The CDR3 consists of 13 residues. V shed 2 bases and J shed 3 bases, with 11 bases lying between them. The germline gives CDR1 DFQATT, CDR2 SNEGSKA (reference sequence). Here the CDR3 reads CSARQIRDYEQYF. The CDR3 DNA is TGCAGTGCTAGACAAATCCGGGACTACGAGCAGTACTTC.

In this sample, this clonotype turned up many times. The chain links TRBV5-1 to TRBJ1-2; D may be TRBD1 (6 bases). This CDR3 has 15 residues. Germline CDR1 and CDR2: SGHRS and YFSETQ. V lost 0 bases, J lost 4 bases, and 13 bases lay in between. In DNA, the CDR3 is TGCGCCAGCAGCTTGGATCAGGGGTCGATCTATGGCTACACCTTC. It specifies CASSLDQGSIYGYTF.

The CDR3 sequence is CASSTTGLAASLEQYF. CDR3 DNA sequence: TGTGCCAGCAGCACAACGGGACTAGCGGCCTCGCTCGAGCAGTACTTC. V is TRBV7-2 and J is TRBJ2-7; 11 bases agree with TRBD2. The CDR3 contains 16 residues. The V gene's germline CDR1 is SGHTA and CDR2 FQGNSA. V lost 5 bases, J lost 6 bases, and 12 bases stayed unmatched. Drawing the rest from reference TRBV7-2 and TRBJ2-7, the complete variable domain is GAGVSQSPSNKVTEKGKDVELRCDPISGHTALYWYRQSLGQGLEFLIYFQGNSAPDKSGLPSDRFSAERTGGSVSTLTIQRTQQEDSAVYLCASSTTGLAASLEQYFGPGTRLTVT.

This clonotype is categorized as medium-sized (0.01 to 0.1%). The V call is TRBV5-1, the J call TRBJ2-2; perhaps TRBD1 as D (6 bases). Trimming pared 4 bases from V and 5 bases from J, leaving 9 bases between. Germline V gene data show CDR1 as SGHRS and CDR2 as YFSETQ. The CDR3 covers 13 residues. CDR3 amino acids: CASSGQLTGELFF. The CDR3 DNA reads TGCGCCAGCAGCGGACAGCTTACCGGGGAGCTGTTTTTT.

This clonotype was counted ten times or more. The genes are TRBV6-5 and TRBJ1-2, with D tentatively TRBD1 (6 bases). The germline CDR1 and CDR2 sequences are MNHEY and SVGAGI. Trimming took 6 bases from V and 5 from J, leaving 16 bases between them. The CDR3 covers 14 residues. As DNA, the CDR3 is TGTGCCAGCAGAGCCCCCAGGGGCTTGTATGGCTACACCTTC. It codes for CASRAPRGLYGYTF.

The chain employs TRBV7-9 and TRBJ2-5; D perhaps matches TRBD2 (5 bases). V lost 5 bases and J lost 4, with 14 bases in between. The CDR3 is 14 residues long. CDR1 and CDR2 (germline): SEHNR, FQNEAQ (reference sequence). CDR3 amino acids: CASSPMGVGETQYF. In nucleotides, the CDR3 is TGTGCCAGCAGCCCCATGGGAGTCGGAGAGACCCAGTACTTC.

The chain is built from TRBV28 and TRBJ1-5; no firm D call. This CDR3 contains 16 residues. V lost 3 bases and J lost 5, with 17 bases in between. CDR1 and CDR2 from the germline V gene are MDHEN and SYDVKM. The DNA of the CDR3 is TGTGCCAGCAGTTTTCGTCCCCTCAAAGAGCATCAGCCCCAGCATTTT. Translation: CASSFRPLKEHQPQHF.